This T cell receptor (beta chain) was sequenced for a study of cytomegalovirus exposure and HLA in healthy donors. The PCR contained 60 Vbeta and 13 Jbeta primers. Authors' methods: The authors later counted roughly 87 million unique TCR beta chains, roughly 10 million of them shared. Sequenced by immunoSEQ multiplex PCR; TCRdb stores in-frame clones only, minus some. V, J and clone size are those of that table, while D and trimming were read from the DNA. The sample has tens of thousands of clones, about 85% seen once. The study, taken as a whole, reports: The study labeled 150 or so TCR beta chains cytomegalovirus-associated. Several top significant clusters appeared, in a later analysis, to be linked to common viral pathogens. Presence/absence results assume similar sequencing depth per donor, which may not hold.

Concerning this clone itself: Its antigen remains unidentified.

Trimming stripped 1 base from V and 3 bases from J, with 7 bases between. CDR3 length: 12 amino acids. Germline CDR1 is SQVTM and CDR2 is ANQGSEA. The sequencing input was PBMCs. This TCR came from a girl aged 2 to 9 in good health and CMV-seropositive. The rearrangement uses TRBV29-1 and TRBJ2-7, with unresolved D. Here the CDR3 DNA reads TGCAGCGTTGAAGGAAACAACTACGAGCAGTACTTC. Translating gives CSVEGNNYEQYF.